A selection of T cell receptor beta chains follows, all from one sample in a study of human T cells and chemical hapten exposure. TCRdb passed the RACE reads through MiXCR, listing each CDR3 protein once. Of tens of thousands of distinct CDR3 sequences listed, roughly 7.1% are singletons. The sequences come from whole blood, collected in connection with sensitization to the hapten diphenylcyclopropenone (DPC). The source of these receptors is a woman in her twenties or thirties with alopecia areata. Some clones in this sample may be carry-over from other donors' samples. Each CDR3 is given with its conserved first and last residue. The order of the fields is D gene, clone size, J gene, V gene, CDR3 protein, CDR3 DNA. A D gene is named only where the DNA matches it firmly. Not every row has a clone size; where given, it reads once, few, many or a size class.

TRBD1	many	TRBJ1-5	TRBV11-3	CASSLRGQEPLANQPQHF	TGTGCCAGCAGCTTAAGGGGGCAGGAGCCACTAGCCAATCAGCCCCAGCATTTT
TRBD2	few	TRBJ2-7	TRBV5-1	CASSPGLAPYEQYF	TGCGCCAGCAGCCCGGGACTAGCGCCGTACGAGCAGTACTTC
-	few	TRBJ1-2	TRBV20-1	CSAAGRNRLNGYTF	TGCAGTGCTGCGGGAAGGAACAGGTTGAATGGCTACACCTTC
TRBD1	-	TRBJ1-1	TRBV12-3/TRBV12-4	CASSFQGQMNTEAFF	TGTGCCAGCAGTTTCCAGGGACAGATGAACACTGAAGCTTTCTTT
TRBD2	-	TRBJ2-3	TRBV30	CAWSSTSGGVPDTQYF	TGTGCCTGGAGTTCCACTAGCGGGGGGGTCCCAGATACGCAGTATTTT
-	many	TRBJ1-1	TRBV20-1	CSIDKLGIMNTEAFF	TGCAGCATCGATAAGTTGGGGATAATGAACACTGAAGCTTTCTTT
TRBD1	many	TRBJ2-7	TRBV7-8	CASNVGQARWGPRPYEQYF	TGTGCCAGCAACGTCGGACAGGCTCGATGGGGGCCGCGCCCCTACGAGCAGTACTTC
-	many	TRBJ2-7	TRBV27	CASSLWPPPRGEQYF	TGTGCCAGCAGTTTATGGCCCCCCCCCCGGGGGGAGCAGTACTTC
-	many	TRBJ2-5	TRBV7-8	CASSLVFRAETQYF	TGTGCCAGCAGCTTAGTCTTCAGGGCCGAGACCCAGTACTTC
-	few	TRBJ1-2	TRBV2	CASSFDRNYGYTF	TGTGCCAGCAGTTTCGACAGGAACTATGGCTACACCTTC
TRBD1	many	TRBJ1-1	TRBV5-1	CASSSTGQNTEAFF	TGCGCCAGCAGCTCGACAGGGCAAAACACTGAAGCTTTCTTT
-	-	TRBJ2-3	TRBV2	CASSDRPDTQYF	TGTGCCAGCAGTGATAGACCAGATACGCAGTATTTT
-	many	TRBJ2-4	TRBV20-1	CSAREAPGAESIQYF	TGCAGTGCTAGAGAGGCCCCGGGGGCGGAAAGCATTCAGTACTTC
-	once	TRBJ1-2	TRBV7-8	CASSLGGSTNYGYTF	TGTGCCAGCAGCTTAGGGGGCTCCACTAACTATGGCTACACCTTC
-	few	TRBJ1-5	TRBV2	CASSVGLGPNQPQHF	TGTGCCAGCAGTGTAGGTCTGGGCCCAAATCAGCCCCAGCATTTT
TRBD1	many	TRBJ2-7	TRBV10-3	CAISDPRDRGRYEQYF	TGTGCCATCAGTGACCCGAGGGACAGGGGGCGATACGAGCAGTACTTC
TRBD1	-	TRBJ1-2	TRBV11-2	CASSPPPRKGAHGYTF	TGTGCCAGCAGCCCACCACCCAGGAAGGGGGCCCATGGCTACACCTTC
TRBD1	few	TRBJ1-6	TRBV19	CASRSGQSKSSYNSPLHF	TGTGCCAGTAGGTCGGGACAGTCAAAGAGCTCCTATAATTCACCCCTCCACTTT
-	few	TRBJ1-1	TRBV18	CASSPITLDTEAFF	TGTGCCAGCTCACCGATTACCCTGGACACTGAAGCTTTCTTT
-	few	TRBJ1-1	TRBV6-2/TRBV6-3	CASSYGENTEAFF	TGTGCCAGCAGTTACGGAGAGAACACTGAAGCTTTCTTT